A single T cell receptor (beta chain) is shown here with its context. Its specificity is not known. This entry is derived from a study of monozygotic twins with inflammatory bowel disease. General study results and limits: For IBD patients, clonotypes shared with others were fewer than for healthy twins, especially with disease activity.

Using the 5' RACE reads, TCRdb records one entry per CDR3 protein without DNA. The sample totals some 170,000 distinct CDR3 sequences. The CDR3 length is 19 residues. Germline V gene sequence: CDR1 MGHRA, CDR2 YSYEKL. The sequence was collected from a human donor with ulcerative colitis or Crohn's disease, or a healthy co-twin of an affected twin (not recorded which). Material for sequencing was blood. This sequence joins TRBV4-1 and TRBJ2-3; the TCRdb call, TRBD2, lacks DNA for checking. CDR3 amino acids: CASSQAMHGTSGRGDTQYF.